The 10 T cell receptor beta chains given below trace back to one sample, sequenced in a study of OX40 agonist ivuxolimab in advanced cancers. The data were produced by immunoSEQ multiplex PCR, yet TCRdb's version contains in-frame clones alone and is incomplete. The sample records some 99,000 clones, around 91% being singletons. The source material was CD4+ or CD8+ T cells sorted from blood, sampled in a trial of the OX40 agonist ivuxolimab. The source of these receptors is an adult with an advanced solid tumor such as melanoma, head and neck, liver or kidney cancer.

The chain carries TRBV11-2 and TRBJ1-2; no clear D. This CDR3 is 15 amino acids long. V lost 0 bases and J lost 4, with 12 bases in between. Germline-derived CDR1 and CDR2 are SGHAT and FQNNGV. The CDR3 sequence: CASSLDILVFYGYTF. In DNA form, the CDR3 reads TGTGCCAGCAGCTTAGATATTTTGGTATTCTATGGCTACACCTTC.

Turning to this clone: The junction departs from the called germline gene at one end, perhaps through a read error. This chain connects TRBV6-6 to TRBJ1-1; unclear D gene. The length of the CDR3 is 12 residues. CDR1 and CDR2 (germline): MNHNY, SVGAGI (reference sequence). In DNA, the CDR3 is TGCGCGGCGGGCAGGCTGAACACTGAAGCTTTCTTT. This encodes CAAGRLNTEAFF.

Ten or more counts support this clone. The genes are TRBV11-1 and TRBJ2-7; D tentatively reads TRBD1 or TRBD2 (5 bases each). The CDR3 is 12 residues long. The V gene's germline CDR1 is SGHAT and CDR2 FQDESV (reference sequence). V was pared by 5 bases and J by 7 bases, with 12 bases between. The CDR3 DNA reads TGTGCCAGCAGCCGAGGGGCGGTAGAGCAGTACTTC. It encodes CASSRGAVEQYF.

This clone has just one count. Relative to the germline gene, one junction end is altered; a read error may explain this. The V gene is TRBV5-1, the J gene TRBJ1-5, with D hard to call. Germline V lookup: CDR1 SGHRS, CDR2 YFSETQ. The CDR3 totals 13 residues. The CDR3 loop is CASSLVGVQPQHF. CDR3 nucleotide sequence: TGTGCCAGCAGCTTGGTTGGCGTTCAGCCCCAGCATTTT. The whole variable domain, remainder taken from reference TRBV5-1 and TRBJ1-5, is KAGVTQTPRYLIKTRGQQVTLSCSPISGHRSVSWYQQTPGQGLQFLFEYFSETQRNKGNFPGRFSGRQFSNSRSEMNVSTLELGDSALYLCASSLVGVQPQHFGDGTRLSIL.

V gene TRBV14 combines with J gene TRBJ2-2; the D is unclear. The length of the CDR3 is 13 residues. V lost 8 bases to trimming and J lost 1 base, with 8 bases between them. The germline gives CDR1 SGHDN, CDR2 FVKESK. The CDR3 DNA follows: TGTGCCAGCCGGGTGGGGAACACCGGGGAGCTGTTTTTT. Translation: CASRVGNTGELFF.

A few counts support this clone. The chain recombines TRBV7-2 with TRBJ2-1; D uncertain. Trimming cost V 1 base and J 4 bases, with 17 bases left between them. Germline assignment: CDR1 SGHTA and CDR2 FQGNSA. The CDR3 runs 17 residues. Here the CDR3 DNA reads TGTGCCAGCAGCTTAGTCCCGGGCCAACAGATGTACAATGAGCAGTTCTTC. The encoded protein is CASSLVPGQQMYNEQFF.

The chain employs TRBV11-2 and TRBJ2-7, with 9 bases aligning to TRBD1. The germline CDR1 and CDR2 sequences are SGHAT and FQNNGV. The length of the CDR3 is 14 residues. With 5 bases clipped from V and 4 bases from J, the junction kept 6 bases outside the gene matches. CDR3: CASSTYRGQYEQYF. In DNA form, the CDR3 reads TGTGCCAGCAGCACGTACAGGGGGCAATACGAGCAGTACTTC. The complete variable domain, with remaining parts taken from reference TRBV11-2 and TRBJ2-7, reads EAGVAQSPRYKIIEKRQSVAFWCNPISGHATLYWYQQILGQGPKLLIQFQNNGVVDDSQLPKDRFSAERLKGVDSTLKIQPAKLEDSAVYLCASSTYRGQYEQYFGPGTRLTVT.

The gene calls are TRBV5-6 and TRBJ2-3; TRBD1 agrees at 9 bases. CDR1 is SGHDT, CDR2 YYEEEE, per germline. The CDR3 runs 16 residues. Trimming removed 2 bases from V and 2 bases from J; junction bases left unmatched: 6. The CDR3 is CASSLYRDRATDTQYF. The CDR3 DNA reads TGTGCCAGCAGCTTATACCGGGACAGGGCCACAGATACGCAGTATTTT.

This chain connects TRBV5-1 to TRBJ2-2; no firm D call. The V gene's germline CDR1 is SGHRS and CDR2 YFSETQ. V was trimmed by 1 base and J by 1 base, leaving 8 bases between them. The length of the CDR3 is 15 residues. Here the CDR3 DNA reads TGCGCCAGCAGCTTGCCCTCGCAGAACACCGGGGAGCTGTTTTTT. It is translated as CASSLPSQNTGELFF.

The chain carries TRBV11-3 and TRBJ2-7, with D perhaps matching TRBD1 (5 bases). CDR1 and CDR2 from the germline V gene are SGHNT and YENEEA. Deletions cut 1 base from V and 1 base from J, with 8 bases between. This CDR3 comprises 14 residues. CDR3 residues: CASSLVRGSYEQYF. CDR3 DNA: TGTGCCAGCAGCTTAGTTAGGGGATCCTACGAGCAGTACTTC.